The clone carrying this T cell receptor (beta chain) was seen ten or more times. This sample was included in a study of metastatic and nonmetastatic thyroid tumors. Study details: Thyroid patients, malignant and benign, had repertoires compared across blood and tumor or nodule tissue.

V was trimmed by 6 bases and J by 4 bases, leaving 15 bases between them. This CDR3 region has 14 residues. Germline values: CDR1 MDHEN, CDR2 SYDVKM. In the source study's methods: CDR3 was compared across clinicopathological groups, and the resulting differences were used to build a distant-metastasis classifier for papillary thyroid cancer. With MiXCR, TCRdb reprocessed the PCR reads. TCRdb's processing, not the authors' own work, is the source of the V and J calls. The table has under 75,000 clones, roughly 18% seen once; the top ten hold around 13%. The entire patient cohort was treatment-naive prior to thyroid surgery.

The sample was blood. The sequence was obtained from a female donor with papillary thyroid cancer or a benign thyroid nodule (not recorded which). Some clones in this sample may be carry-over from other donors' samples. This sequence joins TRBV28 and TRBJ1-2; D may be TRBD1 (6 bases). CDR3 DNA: TGTGCCAGCAGCCAATACGCAGGGGCCTATGGCTACACCTTC. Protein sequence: CASSQYAGAYGYTF.